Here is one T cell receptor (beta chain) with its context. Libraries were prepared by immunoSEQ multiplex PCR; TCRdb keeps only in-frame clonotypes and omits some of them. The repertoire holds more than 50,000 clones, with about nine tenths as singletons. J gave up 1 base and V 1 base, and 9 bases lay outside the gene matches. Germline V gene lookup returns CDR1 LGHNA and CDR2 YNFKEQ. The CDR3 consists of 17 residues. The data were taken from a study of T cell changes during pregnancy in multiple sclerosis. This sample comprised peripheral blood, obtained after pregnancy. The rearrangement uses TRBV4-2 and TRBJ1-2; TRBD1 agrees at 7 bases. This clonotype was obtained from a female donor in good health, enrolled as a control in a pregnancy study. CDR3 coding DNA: TGTGCCAGCAGCCAAGCGTTGAGGGACAGTAGTAACTATGGCTACACCTTC. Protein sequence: CASSQALRDSSNYGYTF.